Following are 29 T cell receptor beta chains from one sample sequenced in a study of shared clonotypes between healthy human individuals. Positive CCR7 selection of CD45RO-negative cells yielded the naive CD8 cells, and terminally differentiated effector memory CD45RA+ cells were excluded. Only in-frame clones appear in the TCRdb table, and some are missing; sequencing was by immunoSEQ multiplex PCR. The table shows approximately 2,200,000 clones, with under 95% occurring only once. Sequences were obtained from naive CD8+ T cells from PBMCs. The receptors derive from a man between 18 and 29 years old in good health. Some clones in this sample may be carry-over from other donors' samples.

The rearrangement joins TRBV5-5 to TRBJ2-7, with TRBD1 matching 10 bases. Looked up from germline, CDR1 is SGHKS and CDR2 is YYEKEE (reference sequence). J lost 4 bases, V lost 4 bases, and 5 bases had no gene match. CDR3 length equals 14 residues. The CDR3 DNA is TGTGCCAGCAGCCACGACAGGGGGCTGTACGAGCAGTACTTC. Its translation: CASSHDRGLYEQYF. The whole variable domain, filled in from reference TRBV5-5 and TRBJ2-7, reads DAGVTQSPTHLIKTRGQQVTLRCSPISGHKSVSWYQQVLGQGPQFIFQYYEKEERGRGNFPDRFSARQFPNYSSELNVNALLLGDSALYLCASSHDRGLYEQYFGPGTRLTVT.

This rearrangement joins TRBV5-6 to TRBJ1-2; 9 nucleotides line up with TRBD1. The CDR3 runs to 16 residues. Germline loops: CDR1 SGHDT, CDR2 YYEEEE. The V gene end was trimmed by 4 bases and the J gene end by 2 bases; junction bases not matched to a gene: 9. CDR3 sequence reads: CASSADTGGGNYGYTF. The CDR3 DNA reads TGTGCCAGCAGCGCAGACACAGGGGGCGGAAACTATGGCTACACCTTC.

This clone came up a few times. The identical CDR3 is also encoded by other nucleotide sequences in the sample. CDR3 nucleotides: TGTGCCAGTAGTATAGTGGGCCAGGGCGACGAGCAGTACTTC. Its protein is CASSIVGQGDEQYF. The chain combines TRBV19 with TRBJ2-7; the D gene is possibly TRBD1 (5 bases). Looked up from germline, CDR1 is LNHDA and CDR2 is SQIVND (reference sequence). This CDR3 contains 14 residues. The V end was cut by 1 base, the J end by 5 bases, with 12 bases between.

The J gene is TRBJ2-7, the V gene TRBV9; no firm D call. CDR3 length equals 15 residues. Germline V CDR1 and CDR2: SGDLS, YYNGEE. V lost 0 bases and J 3 bases, leaving 13 bases between the germline ends. The CDR3: CASSVGPGSGYEQYF. CDR3 DNA: TGTGCCAGCAGCGTAGGTCCGGGTTCGGGCTACGAGCAGTACTTC.

V gene TRBV4-1 combines with J gene TRBJ2-3; 9 bases fit TRBD2. This CDR3 spans 17 amino acids. Germline V gene lookup returns CDR1 MGHRA and CDR2 YSYEKL. V dropped 4 bases and J dropped 5; count of bases not matched to a gene: 13. The CDR3 region has the DNA TGCGCCAGCAGCCCGCGTCCTAGCGGGGCCGAGGGAGATACGCAGTATTTT. This encodes CASSPRPSGAEGDTQYF.

The chain uses TRBV12-5 and TRBJ2-1; the D is unclear. Trimming took 2 bases from V and 0 from J, leaving 14 bases between them. The germline gives CDR1 LGHNT, CDR2 FRNRAP. This CDR3 comprises 17 residues. CDR3 amino acids: CASGLLTPLSSYNEQFF. The CDR3 coding sequence is TGTGCTAGTGGTTTGCTGACCCCCTTGAGCTCCTACAATGAGCAGTTCTTC.

V is TRBV27 and J is TRBJ2-5; D perhaps matches TRBD2 (5 bases). TRBJ2-7 explains the end of the DNA better; the J call may be wrong. The CDR3 is made up of 16 amino acids. Germline CDR1 and CDR2: MNHEY and SMNVEV (reference sequence). The CDR3 bases are TGTGCCAGCAGTTTATCGGCCTCTAGAGGGCTCTACGAGCAGTACTTC. Amino acid sequence: CASSLSASRGLYEQYF.

To note about this clone: Distinct nucleotide sequences in the sample also encode this CDR3. V gene TRBV6-1 combines with J gene TRBJ2-7, with 8 bases fitting TRBD1. J gave up 2 bases and V 6 bases, and 3 bases lay outside the gene matches. From germline, CDR1 is MNHNS and CDR2 SASEGT. The CDR3 has 13 residues. The CDR3 loop reads CASSDRGPYEQYF. CDR3 sequence (DNA): TGTGCCAGCAGCGACAGGGGTCCCTACGAGCAGTACTTC.

The chain uses TRBV27 and TRBJ2-7; D gene unclear. Trimming left V 5 bases short and J 6 bases short, with 14 bases between. Per germline, CDR1 MNHEY and CDR2 SMNVEV (reference sequence). The CDR3 spans 13 residues. The CDR3, as DNA: TGTGCCAGCAGTCCCACAGTCGCCGCCGAGCAGTACTTC. Its protein product is CASSPTVAAEQYF.

The chain carries TRBV14 and TRBJ2-7, with D maybe TRBD1 (6 bases). The CDR3 runs to 15 residues. Trimming shortened V by 9 bases and J by 2 bases, and 20 bases separated the two germline ends. Per the germline V gene, CDR1 is SGHDN and CDR2 is FVKESK. Written as DNA, the CDR3 is TGTGCCAGGATCCCGGCCCGCGGACAGCCCTACGAGCAGTACTTC. Residues: CARIPARGQPYEQYF.

Notes on this clone: Different DNA sequences within this sample yield the same CDR3. The chain has TRBV27 and TRBJ2-7; D not certain. Between the trimmed V and J ends, which lost 0 bases and 4 bases, there was a span of 10 bases. CDR1 is MNHEY, CDR2 SMNVEV, per germline (reference sequence). This CDR3 is built from 14 residues. The CDR3 coding sequence is TGTGCCAGCAGTTTATCCGGGTTCTCGTACGAGCAGTACTTC. This codes for CASSLSGFSYEQYF.

This chain links TRBV27 with TRBJ2-3, with D possibly matching TRBD1 (5 bases). Germline values: CDR1 MNHEY, CDR2 SMNVEV (reference sequence). The CDR3 loop spans 13 amino acids. V was shortened by 2 bases and J by 5 bases, with 8 bases between the two germline ends. CDR3 amino acids: CASSLAQGDTQYF. CDR3 in DNA: TGTGCCAGCAGTTTAGCTCAGGGAGATACGCAGTATTTT.

This clone was observed once. The junction departs from the called germline gene at one end, perhaps through a read error. The chain combines TRBV18 with TRBJ2-5; D gene unclear. The CDR3 is made up of 12 amino acids. CDR1 and CDR2 from the germline V gene are KGHSH and LQKENI. CDR3 protein: CASSPGGEAQYF. The CDR3 coding sequence is TGTGCCAGCTCACCGGGCGGAGAGGCCCAGTACTTC.

This chain links TRBV7-9 with TRBJ2-1; possibly TRBD2 for D (5 bases). From germline, CDR1 is SEHNR and CDR2 FQNEAQ (reference sequence). Trimming pared 1 base from V and 7 bases from J, leaving 11 bases between. There are 14 residues in the CDR3. The CDR3 bases are TGTGCCAGCAGCTTAGTCTCCGGAGGTAATGAGCAGTTCTTC. As protein: CASSLVSGGNEQFF.

The chain carries TRBV27 and TRBJ2-2, with D tentatively TRBD1 or TRBD2 (6 bases each). The ends were cut back, 6 bases at V and 6 bases at J, with 14 bases in the middle. The CDR3 has 14 residues. The V gene's germline CDR1 is MNHEY and CDR2 SMNVEV (reference sequence). CDR3 sequence (DNA): TGTGCCAGCAGAATCGTCGGGGGCCCCGGGGAGCTGTTTTTT. Protein sequence: CASRIVGGPGELFF.

The genes are TRBV27 and TRBJ2-1; 10 nucleotides align to TRBD1. J was trimmed by 4 bases and V by 5 bases; bases with no gene match: 8. CDR1 and CDR2 from the germline V gene are MNHEY and SMNVEV (reference sequence). This CDR3 comprises 16 residues. The CDR3 DNA is TGTGCCAGCAGTCCCCGGGACAGGGGCGGATACAATGAGCAGTTCTTC. As protein: CASSPRDRGGYNEQFF.

The V call is TRBV9, the J call TRBJ1-3; D might be TRBD1 (5 bases). V shed 7 bases and J shed 1 base, with 6 bases lying between them. In germline, CDR1 is SGDLS, CDR2 YYNGEE. There are 12 residues in the CDR3. The DNA for the CDR3 is TGTGCCAGCGGGGGTTCTGGAAACACCATATATTTT. Translated, it gives CASGGSGNTIYF.

CDR3 residues: CASSQVPGRNEKLFF. In DNA, the CDR3 is TGCGCCAGCAGCCAAGTTCCGGGCCGAAATGAAAAACTGTTTTTT. The V and J genes are TRBV4-1 and TRBJ1-4; no clear D gene. Trimming took off 1 base at V and 5 bases at J, with 11 bases between the two ends. The length of the CDR3 is 15 residues. CDR1 and CDR2 (germline): MGHRA, YSYEKL.

Note on this clone: The same CDR3 also results from other DNA sequences found in this sample. The chain uses TRBV7-9 and TRBJ2-3; 7 nucleotides agree with TRBD2. Germline V gene sequence: CDR1 SEHNR, CDR2 FQNEAQ (reference sequence). V shed 2 bases and J 1 base; nucleotides not matched to a gene: 3. This CDR3 is built from 15 residues. CDR3 bases: TGTGCCAGCAGCTTACTGGCGGGGGGCACAGATACGCAGTATTTT. It is translated as CASSLLAGGTDTQYF.

About this clone itself: Other DNA sequences within the sample encode an identical CDR3. The chain couples TRBV14 to TRBJ1-1, with unresolved D. The CDR3 contains 13 residues. Trimming shortened V by 2 bases and J by 0 bases, and 4 bases separated the two germline ends. Germline CDR1 SGHDN, CDR2 FVKESK. Written as DNA, the CDR3 is TGTGCCAGCAGCCAAACAGTGAACACTGAAGCTTTCTTT. This codes for CASSQTVNTEAFF.

V gene TRBV19 combines with J gene TRBJ1-1; D call uncertain. The germline V gene has CDR1 LNHDA and CDR2 SQIVND (reference sequence). Trimming removed 2 bases from V and 1 base from J, with 11 bases in between. This CDR3 region has 15 residues. The CDR3 DNA sequence: TGTGCCAGTAGTATACTAGAAACAGCGAACACTGAAGCTTTCTTT. This sequence encodes CASSILETANTEAFF.

V and J are TRBV28 and TRBJ2-1, with D tentatively TRBD2 (5 bases). Germline CDR1 and CDR2: MDHEN and SYDVKM. This CDR3 spans 15 amino acids. Trimming took off 6 bases at V and 2 bases at J, with 14 bases between the two ends. In nucleotides, the CDR3 is TGTGCCAGCAGGCCGGACGACTACCCCTACAATGAGCAGTTCTTC. Its translation: CASRPDDYPYNEQFF. The entire variable domain, with the rest obtained from reference TRBV28 and TRBJ2-1, is as follows: DVKVTQSSRYLVKRTGEKVFLECVQDMDHENMFWYRQDPGLGLRLIYFSYDVKMKEKGDIPEGYSVSREKKERFSLILESASTNQTSMYLCASRPDDYPYNEQFFGPGTRLTVL.

CDR3 nucleotides: TGTGCCAGCAGATCGACTAGCGCTAGCACAGATACGCAGTATTTT. This translates into CASRSTSASTDTQYF. This rearrangement joins TRBV14 to TRBJ2-3, with TRBD2 identical over 8 bases. The CDR3 runs to 15 residues. V was pared by 6 bases and J by 0 bases, with 5 bases of the junction left unmatched. Per germline, CDR1 SGHDN and CDR2 FVKESK.

This chain joins TRBV27 and TRBJ2-1; D is perhaps TRBD1 (6 bases). Per germline, CDR1 MNHEY and CDR2 SMNVEV (reference sequence). Deletions cut 0 bases from V and 3 bases from J, with 12 bases between. This CDR3 is built from 16 residues. This CDR3 reads CASSLSSGDNYNEQFF. Written as DNA, the CDR3 is TGTGCCAGCAGTTTATCTTCAGGGGACAACTACAATGAGCAGTTCTTC.

The chain links TRBV2 to TRBJ1-4; 8 bases map to TRBD1. The CDR3 contains 14 residues. V shed 7 bases, J shed 8 bases, and the junction held 9 bases outside the gene matches. Germline V gene sequence: CDR1 SNHLY, CDR2 FYNNEI. CDR3 in amino acids: CASNHGQGSEKLFF. CDR3 bases: TGTGCCAGCAACCACGGACAGGGAAGCGAAAAACTGTTTTTT.

The chain couples TRBV6-5 to TRBJ2-3, with 9 positions matching TRBD1. J lost 6 bases, V lost 4 bases, and 8 bases had no gene match. Germline V gene lookup returns CDR1 MNHEY and CDR2 SVGAGI. The CDR3 sequence is 15 residues long. CDR3 in DNA: TGTGCCAGCAGTTTTCGGGACAGGGTTTTTGATACGCAGTATTTT. Protein product: CASSFRDRVFDTQYF.

This sequence joins TRBV14 and TRBJ2-5; TRBD2 matches 8 bases. CDR3 length equals 14 residues. V lost 5 bases to trimming and J lost 0 bases; unmatched junction nucleotides: 2. Germline CDR1 is SGHDN and CDR2 is FVKESK. CDR3 sequence reads: CASSETSDQETQYF. In nucleotides, the CDR3 is TGTGCCAGCAGCGAGACTAGCGACCAAGAGACCCAGTACTTC.

The V and J genes are TRBV19 and TRBJ1-1, with D maybe TRBD1 (6 bases). Trimming removed 7 bases from V and 8 bases from J, with 23 bases in between. Germline loops: CDR1 LNHDA, CDR2 SQIVND (reference sequence). The CDR3 sequence is 15 residues long. CDR3 region: CASTTWGHPSGEAFF. The CDR3, as DNA: TGTGCCAGTACTACCTGGGGACACCCCTCAGGGGAAGCTTTCTTT.

The chain links TRBV5-1 to TRBJ2-7; TRBD2 agrees at 7 bases. Germline loops: CDR1 SGHRS, CDR2 YFSETQ. The trim removed 3 bases at V and 1 base at J, leaving 10 bases unmatched. The CDR3 has 16 residues. The CDR3 bases are TGCGCCAGCAGCTCCGGGACTACCCTATATTCCTACGAGCAGTACTTC. This sequence encodes CASSSGTTLYSYEQYF.